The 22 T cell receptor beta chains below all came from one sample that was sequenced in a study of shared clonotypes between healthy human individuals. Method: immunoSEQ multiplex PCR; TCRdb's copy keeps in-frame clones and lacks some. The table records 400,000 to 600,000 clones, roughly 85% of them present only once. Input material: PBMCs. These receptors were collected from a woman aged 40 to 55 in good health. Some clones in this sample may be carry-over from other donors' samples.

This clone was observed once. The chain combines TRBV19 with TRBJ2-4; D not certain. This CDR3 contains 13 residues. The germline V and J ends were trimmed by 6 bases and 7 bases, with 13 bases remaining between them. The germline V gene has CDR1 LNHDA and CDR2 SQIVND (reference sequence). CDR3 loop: CASSVGGTNIQYF. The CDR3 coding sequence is TGTGCCAGTAGCGTGGGTGGCACGAACATTCAGTACTTC.

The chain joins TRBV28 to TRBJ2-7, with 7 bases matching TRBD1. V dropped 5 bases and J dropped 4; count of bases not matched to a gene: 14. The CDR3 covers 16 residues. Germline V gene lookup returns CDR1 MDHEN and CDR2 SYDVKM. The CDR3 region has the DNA TGTGCCAGCAGTCTAGCCGGGACAGAGACTTCATACGAGCAGTACTTC. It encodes CASSLAGTETSYEQYF.

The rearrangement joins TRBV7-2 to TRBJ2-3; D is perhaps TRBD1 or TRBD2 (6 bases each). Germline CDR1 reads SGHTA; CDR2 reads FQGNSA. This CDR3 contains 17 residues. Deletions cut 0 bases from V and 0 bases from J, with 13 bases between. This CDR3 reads CASSLARGGPSTDTQYF. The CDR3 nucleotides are TGTGCCAGCAGCTTAGCCCGAGGGGGGCCCAGCACAGATACGCAGTATTTT.

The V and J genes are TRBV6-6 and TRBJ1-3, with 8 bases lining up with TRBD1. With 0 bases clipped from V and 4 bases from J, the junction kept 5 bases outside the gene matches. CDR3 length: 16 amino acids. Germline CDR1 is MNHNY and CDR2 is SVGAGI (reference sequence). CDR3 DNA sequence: TGTGCCAGCAGTTACTCGCAGGGGACAGGCGGAAACACCATATATTTT. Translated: CASSYSQGTGGNTIYF.

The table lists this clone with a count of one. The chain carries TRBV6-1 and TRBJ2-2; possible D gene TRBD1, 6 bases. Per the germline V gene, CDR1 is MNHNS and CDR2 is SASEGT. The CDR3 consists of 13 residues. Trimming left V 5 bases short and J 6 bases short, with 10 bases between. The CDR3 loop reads CASSFGGSGELFF. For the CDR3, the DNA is TGTGCCAGCAGTTTTGGGGGCTCCGGGGAGCTGTTTTTT.

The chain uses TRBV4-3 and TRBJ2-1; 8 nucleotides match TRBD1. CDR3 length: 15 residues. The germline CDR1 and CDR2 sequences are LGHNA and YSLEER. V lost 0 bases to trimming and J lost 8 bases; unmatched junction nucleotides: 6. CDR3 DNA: TGCGCCAGCAGCCAAGATCAGGGGGCTCTGTATGAGCAGTTCTTC. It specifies CASSQDQGALYEQFF.

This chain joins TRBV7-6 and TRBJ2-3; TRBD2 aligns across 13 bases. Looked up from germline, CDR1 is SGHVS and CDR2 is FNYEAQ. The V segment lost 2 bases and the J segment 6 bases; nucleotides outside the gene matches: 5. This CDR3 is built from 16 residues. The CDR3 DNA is TGTGCCAGCAGCTTAACCGGGACTAGCGGGACCGATACGCAGTATTTT. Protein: CASSLTGTSGTDTQYF.

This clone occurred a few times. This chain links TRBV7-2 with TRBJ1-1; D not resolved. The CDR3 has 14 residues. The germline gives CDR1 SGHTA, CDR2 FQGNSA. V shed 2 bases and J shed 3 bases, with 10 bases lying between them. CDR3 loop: CASSLPGRDTEAFF. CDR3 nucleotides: TGTGCCAGCAGCTTACCCGGGAGGGACACTGAAGCTTTCTTT.

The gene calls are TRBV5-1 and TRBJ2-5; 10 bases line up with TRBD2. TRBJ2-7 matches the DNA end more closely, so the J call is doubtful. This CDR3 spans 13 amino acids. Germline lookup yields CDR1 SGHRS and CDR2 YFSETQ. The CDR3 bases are TGCGCCAGCAGCGCTAGCGGGAGAGGCGAGCAGTACTTC. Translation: CASSASGRGEQYF.

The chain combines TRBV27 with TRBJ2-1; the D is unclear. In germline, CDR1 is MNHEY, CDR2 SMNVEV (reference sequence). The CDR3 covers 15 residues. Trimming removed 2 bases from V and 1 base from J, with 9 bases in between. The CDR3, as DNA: TGTGCCAGCAGTTTAATGGGGTCGTCCTACAATGAGCAGTTCTTC. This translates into CASSLMGSSYNEQFF.

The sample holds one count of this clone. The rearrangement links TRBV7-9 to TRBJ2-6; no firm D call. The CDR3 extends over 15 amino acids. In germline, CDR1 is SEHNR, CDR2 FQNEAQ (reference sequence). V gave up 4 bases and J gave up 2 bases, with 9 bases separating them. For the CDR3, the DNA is TGTGCCAGCAGCTACGCGCTGGCTGGGGCCAACGTCCTGACTTTC. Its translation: CASSYALAGANVLTF. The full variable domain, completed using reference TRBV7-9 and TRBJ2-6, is DTGVSQNPRHKITKRGQNVTFRCDPISEHNRLYWYRQTLGQGPEFLTYFQNEAQLEKSRLLSDRFSAERPKGSFSTLEIQRTEQGDSAMYLCASSYALAGANVLTFGAGSRLTVL.

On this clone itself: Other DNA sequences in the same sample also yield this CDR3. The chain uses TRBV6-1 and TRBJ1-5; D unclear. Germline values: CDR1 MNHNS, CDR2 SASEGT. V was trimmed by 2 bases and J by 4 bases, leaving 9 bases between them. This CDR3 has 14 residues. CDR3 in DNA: TGTGCCAGCAGTGAAAGGATGGGGAATCAGCCCCAGCATTTT. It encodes CASSERMGNQPQHF.

This CDR3 reads CASSTRLVHEQYF. The CDR3 coding sequence is TGTGCCAGCAGCACAAGACTAGTCCACGAGCAGTACTTC. The chain links TRBV7-8 to TRBJ2-7, with D perhaps TRBD2 (6 bases). The CDR3 runs 13 residues. Germline values: CDR1 SGHVS, CDR2 FQNEAQ. V lost 5 bases to trimming and J lost 5 bases, with 13 bases between them.

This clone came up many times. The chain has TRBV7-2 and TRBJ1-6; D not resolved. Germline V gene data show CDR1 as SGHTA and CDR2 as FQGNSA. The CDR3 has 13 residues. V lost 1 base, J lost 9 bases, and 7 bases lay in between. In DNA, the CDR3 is TGTGCCAGCAGCTTAGGGGCCAGTTCACCCCTCCACTTT. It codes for CASSLGASSPLHF.

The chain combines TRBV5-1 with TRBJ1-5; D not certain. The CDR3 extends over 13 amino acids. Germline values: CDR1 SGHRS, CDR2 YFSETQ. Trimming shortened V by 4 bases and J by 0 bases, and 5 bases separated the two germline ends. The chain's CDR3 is CASSADSNQPQHF. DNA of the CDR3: TGCGCCAGCAGCGCGGATAGCAATCAGCCCCAGCATTTT.

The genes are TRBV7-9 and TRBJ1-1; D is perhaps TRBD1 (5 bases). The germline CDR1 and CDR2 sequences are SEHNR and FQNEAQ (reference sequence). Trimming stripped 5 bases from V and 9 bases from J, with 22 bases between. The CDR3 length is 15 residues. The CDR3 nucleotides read TGTGCCAGCAGCCCTCCCGGGACCCGAGGTGGGAAAGCTTTCTTT. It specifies CASSPPGTRGGKAFF.

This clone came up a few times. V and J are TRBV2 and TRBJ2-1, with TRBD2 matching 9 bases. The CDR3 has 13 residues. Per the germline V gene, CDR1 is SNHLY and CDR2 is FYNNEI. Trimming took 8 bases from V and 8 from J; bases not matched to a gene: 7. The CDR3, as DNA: TGTGCCAGCCTAGCGGGAATCGGCCATGAGCAGTTCTTC. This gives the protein CASLAGIGHEQFF.

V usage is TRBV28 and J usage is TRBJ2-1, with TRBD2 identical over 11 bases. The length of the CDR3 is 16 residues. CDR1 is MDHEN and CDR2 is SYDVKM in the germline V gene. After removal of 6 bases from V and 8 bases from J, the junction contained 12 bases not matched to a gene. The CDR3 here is CASRDSSGRARDEQFF. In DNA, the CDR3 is TGTGCCAGCAGGGACAGTAGCGGGAGGGCCAGGGATGAGCAGTTCTTC.

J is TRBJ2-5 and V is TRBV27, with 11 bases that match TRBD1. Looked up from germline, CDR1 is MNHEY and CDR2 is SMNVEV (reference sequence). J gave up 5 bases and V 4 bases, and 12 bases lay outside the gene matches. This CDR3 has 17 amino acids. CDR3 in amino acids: CASSSDPTGTGGETQYF. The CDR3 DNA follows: TGTGCCAGCAGTTCCGACCCGACCGGGACAGGGGGGGAGACCCAGTACTTC.

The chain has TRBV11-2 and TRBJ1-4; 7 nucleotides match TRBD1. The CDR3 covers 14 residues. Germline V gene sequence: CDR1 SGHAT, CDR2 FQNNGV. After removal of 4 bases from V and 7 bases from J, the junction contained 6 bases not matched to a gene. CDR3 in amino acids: CASSSGQYSEKLFF. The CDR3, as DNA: TGTGCCAGCAGCTCGGGACAGTACAGTGAAAAACTGTTTTTT.

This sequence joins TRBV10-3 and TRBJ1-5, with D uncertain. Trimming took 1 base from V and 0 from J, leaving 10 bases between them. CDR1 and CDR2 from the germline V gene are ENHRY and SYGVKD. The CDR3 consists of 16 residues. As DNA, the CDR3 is TGTGCCATCAGTGAGTATCGGATTAATAGCAATCAGCCCCAGCATTTT. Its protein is CAISEYRINSNQPQHF.

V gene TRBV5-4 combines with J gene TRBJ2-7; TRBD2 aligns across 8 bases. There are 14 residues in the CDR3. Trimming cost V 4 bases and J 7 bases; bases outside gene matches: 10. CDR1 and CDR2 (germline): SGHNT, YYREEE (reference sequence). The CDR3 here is CASSRDGRAGEQYF. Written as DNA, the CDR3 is TGTGCCAGCAGCCGGGACGGGAGGGCCGGTGAGCAGTACTTC.